This T cell receptor (beta chain) was captured by sequencing in a study of blood T cell repertoires in COVID-19. Across the whole study: The samples span acute and convalescent COVID-19 from the United States, Italy and Spain.

Original analysis: It was from reference gene primer amplification that nucleated cell counts were estimated. Using immunoSEQ multiplex PCR, the repertoire was profiled, and TCRdb retains in-frame clones only, with some absent. The V and J calls and clone size were taken over from that table, and D and trimming were inferred from the DNA. The table records more than 85,000 clones, approximately 86% of them present only once. Deletions cut 0 bases from V and 0 bases from J, with 9 bases between. CDR1 MNHEY and CDR2 SVGAGI come from the germline V gene. The CDR3 totals 16 residues. The sequencing input was peripheral blood. This TCR derives from a man aged 50 to 59 with active or convalescent COVID-19. The chain couples TRBV6-5 to TRBJ2-1, with D unclear. The CDR3 DNA reads TGTGCCAGCAGTTACTCTGACACGAACTCCTACAATGAGCAGTTCTTC. As protein: CASSYSDTNSYNEQFF.